What follows are 4 T cell receptor beta chains derived from one specimen sequenced in a study of T cells expressing NK-cell markers. For each CDR3 protein, TCRdb gives one entry from its re-call of the 5' RACE reads, without DNA. The sample table includes 200,000 to 300,000 distinct CDR3 sequences. The source material was blood T cells: a sorted CD56 or NKG2C T cell subset, CD4+ or CD8+ T cells, or bulk PBMC T cells (not recorded which). The receptors derive from a woman aged 18 to 75 in good health.

The rearrangement uses TRBV7-2 and TRBJ1-1; TCRdb's D call of TRBD1 is untestable without DNA. CDR1 is SGHTA and CDR2 is FQGNSA in the germline V gene. The length of the CDR3 is 14 residues. This CDR3 reads CASSPKTGATEAFF.

V and J are TRBV30 and TRBJ1-1; as DNA is missing, the TRBD1 call by TCRdb cannot be tested. This CDR3 comprises 13 residues. Germline V gene data show CDR1 as GTSNPN and CDR2 as SVGIG (reference sequence). The chain's CDR3 is CAWTATGYTEAFF. Complete variable domain (other parts from reference TRBV30 and TRBJ1-1): SQTIHQWPATLVQPVGSPLSLECTVEGTSNPNLYWYRQAAGRGLQLLFYSVGIGQISSEVPQNLSASRPQDRQFILSSKKLLLSDSGFYLCAWTATGYTEAFFGQGTRLTVV.

This rearrangement joins TRBV9 to TRBJ2-1; the D call from TCRdb, TRBD2, cannot be confirmed without DNA. This CDR3 contains 13 residues. Germline lookup yields CDR1 SGDLS and CDR2 YYNGEE. CDR3 protein: CASSGREIDEQFF.

This chain uses TRBV28 with TRBJ2-3; without DNA, the TCRdb call of TRBD1 cannot be checked. CDR1 is MDHEN, CDR2 SYDVKM, per germline. The CDR3 has 15 amino acids. The CDR3: CASSSLSRVTDTQYF.